The present T cell receptor beta chain was sequenced within a study of early T cells in non-severe SARS-CoV-2 infection. Study-level information: The input, bulk RNA from unsorted whole blood, was sequenced, and chains were unpaired.

General study results and limits: Matching against VDJdb likely underestimated virus-specific expansions, favoring anti-spike CD8.

This clonotype was observed many times. Its antigen is currently unknown. The germline V gene encodes CDR1 SQVTM and CDR2 ANQGSEA. J was trimmed by 5 bases and V by 6 bases; bases with no gene match: 6. There are 15 residues in the CDR3. Unique molecular identifiers were affixed to single, distinct cDNA molecules. TCRdb used MiXCR to reprocess the 5' RACE reads, holding one entry per CDR3 protein. The sample includes about 64,000 distinct CDR3 sequences, over 4% of them seen just once. The chain employs TRBV29-1 and TRBJ2-1; 14 bases are a match to TRBD2. This clonotype originated in an adult who was a healthcare worker with PCR-confirmed SARS-CoV-2 infection or an uninfected control (not recorded which). Sequenced: whole blood. The CDR3 sequence is CSVARTSGRNNEQFF. The DNA of the CDR3 is TGCAGCGTAGCGCGGACTAGCGGGAGGAACAATGAGCAGTTCTTC.